This T cell receptor beta chain was documented in a study of cytomegalovirus exposure and HLA in healthy donors. Study summary: In a later analysis, the roughly 120 validation repertoires were reported to have used the same platform as the approximately 670 first-cohort repertoires. Study findings and constraints: There were a few CMV-associated chains whose specificity for CMV antigens was confirmed in vitro. Usually a TCR sequence was rare, but some public TCRs were found in many donors.

The donors were members of the approximately 120-subject validation cohort (separate from the roughly 700-subject first cohort). About this clone: Its matching antigen is unknown.

CDR3 length: 14 amino acids. The V segment lost 2 bases and the J segment 3 bases; nucleotides outside the gene matches: 4. Germline CDR1 reads LGHNA; CDR2 reads YNFKEQ. Clones were read by immunoSEQ multiplex PCR, and TCRdb kept only the in-frame ones, dropping some. The sample lists about 73,000 clones, roughly 95% occurring once. The origin of this receptor is a man between 18 and 29 years old in good health and CMV-seronegative. The sample taken for sequencing was PBMCs. The chain links TRBV4-2 to TRBJ2-7; TRBD1 matches at 7 bases. Here the CDR3 reads CASSQKRDSYEQYF. The CDR3, as DNA: TGTGCCAGCAGCCAAAAAAGGGACAGCTACGAGCAGTACTTC.